The present TCR beta chain was sequenced within a study of OX40 agonist ivuxolimab in advanced cancers. The CDR3 is made up of 16 amino acids. Germline CDR1 SGHAT, CDR2 FQNNGV. V shed 0 bases and J shed 2 bases, with 11 bases lying between them. Sequenced by immunoSEQ multiplex PCR; TCRdb stores in-frame clones only, minus some. The table has about 33,000 clones, 81% seen once. This receptor was identified in an adult with an advanced solid tumor such as melanoma, head and neck, liver or kidney cancer. The chain employs TRBV11-2 and TRBJ1-3; the D is unclear. Specimen: CD4+ or CD8+ T cells sorted from blood, collected in a trial of the OX40 agonist ivuxolimab. CDR3 protein: CASSLDGHHPGNTIYF. The CDR3 DNA reads as TGTGCCAGCAGCTTAGATGGGCACCACCCTGGAAACACCATATATTTT.